This entry lists 21 T cell receptor beta chains sequenced from one sample in a study of cytomegalovirus exposure and HLA in healthy donors (dated by TCRdb to the late 2010s). The library was made by the immunoSEQ multiplex PCR assay. The multiplex PCR relied on a mix of 60 forward primers for TCR Vbeta segments and 13 reverse primers for TCR Jbeta segments. The table was pulled from immuneACCESS by TCRdb, which kept in-frame rearrangements only. Such tables lose some clones; where checked, under half of the loss comes from unresolved V genes, and the rest has no known cause. The sample profile shows about 82,000 clones; roughly 80% of them were found once. The ten largest clonotypes hold 6.2% of the sample. Input material: PBMCs. These receptors all stem from a woman aged 45-65 years in good health and CMV-seropositive.

The chain uses TRBV4-2 and TRBJ1-1, with a possible D match to TRBD1 (6 bases). Trimming took 1 base from V and 6 from J, leaving 15 bases between them. This CDR3 is 15 amino acids long. Germline CDR1 LGHNA, CDR2 YNFKEQ. CDR3: CASSQVWAGVSEAFF. The CDR3 DNA sequence: TGTGCCAGCAGCCAAGTCTGGGCAGGGGTATCTGAAGCTTTCTTT.

The chain carries TRBV11-2 and TRBJ2-2, with a weak D call TRBD1 (8 bases). The V end was cut by 2 bases, the J end by 5 bases, with 18 bases between. The CDR3 extends over 17 amino acids. The V gene's germline CDR1 is SGHAT and CDR2 FQNNGV. CDR3 nucleotides: TGTGCCAGCAGCTTACTGACCGGACAGGGAGGGACCGGGGAGCTGTTTTTT. It is translated as CASSLLTGQGGTGELFF.

This clone was seen only once. V usage is TRBV12-5 and J usage is TRBJ1-3; a possible D gene is TRBD1 (6 bases). The CDR3 is made up of 14 amino acids. Per germline, CDR1 LGHNT and CDR2 FRNRAP. The V gene lost 2 bases and the J gene lost 4 bases, with 9 bases spanning the gap. CDR3 region: CASGLTGNGNTIYF. CDR3 in DNA: TGTGCTAGTGGTTTGACAGGGAACGGAAACACCATATATTTT.

The chain joins TRBV5-1 to TRBJ1-2, with D possibly TRBD1 on 6 matching bases. Per germline, CDR1 SGHRS and CDR2 YFSETQ. V gave up 6 bases and J gave up 5 bases, with 11 bases separating them. This CDR3 is 12 amino acids long. CDR3 coding DNA: TGCGCCAGCAATGAGGGGGGGTATGGCTACACCTTC. Amino acid sequence: CASNEGGYGYTF.

This clone was picked up one time. V is TRBV1 and J is TRBJ2-1; the table's D call, TRBD2, has no DNA check behind it. TRBV1 is a documented pseudogene. This CDR3 contains 13 residues. DNA for the CDR3: TGCACCAGCAGCCGACTAGCGGGAGCTGAGCAGTTCTTC. Translated, it gives CTSSRLAGAEQFF.

This chain links TRBV5-1 with TRBJ1-1; 7 positions agree with TRBD1. The CDR3 contains 14 residues. After removal of 3 bases from V and 5 bases from J, the junction contained 7 bases not matched to a gene. Germline-derived CDR1 and CDR2 are SGHRS and YFSETQ. The chain's CDR3 is CASSWSRGMTEAFF. CDR3 nucleotide sequence: TGCGCCAGCAGCTGGAGCAGGGGGATGACTGAAGCTTTCTTT.

A remark on this clone: In the same sample, other DNA sequences code for this CDR3. The V gene is TRBV19, the J gene TRBJ2-5, with D maybe TRBD1 (5 bases). The germline V and J ends were trimmed by 2 bases and 2 bases, with 6 bases remaining between them. Germline V gene lookup returns CDR1 LNHDA and CDR2 SQIVND (reference sequence). The CDR3 covers 13 residues. In DNA form, the CDR3 reads TGTGCCAGTAGTATAAGGGGACAAGAGACCCAGTACTTC. Its translation is CASSIRGQETQYF.

The chain has TRBV30 and TRBJ2-3; 7 bases match TRBD2. The CDR3 length is 14 residues. Germline CDR1 and CDR2: GTSNPN and SVGIG (reference sequence). V was clipped by 4 bases and J by 2 bases; unmatched bases: 6. The CDR3 loop reads CAWTPSGHTDTQYF. The CDR3, as DNA: TGTGCCTGGACCCCTAGCGGACACACAGATACGCAGTATTTT.

This clone is medium-sized in the sample. The rearrangement links TRBV7-2 to TRBJ2-7; no firm D call. CDR1 SGHTA and CDR2 FQGNSA come from the germline V gene. The V and J ends lost 2 bases and 3 bases respectively, with 8 bases between them. This CDR3 contains 13 residues. The CDR3 DNA is TGTGCCAGCAGCTTAACAGTCAACTACGAGCAGTACTTC. It is translated as CASSLTVNYEQYF.

This clone was observed once. The V call is TRBV7-8, the J call TRBJ1-5; 10 nucleotides agree with TRBD1. This CDR3 contains 17 residues. The V gene's germline CDR1 is SGHVS and CDR2 FQNEAQ. V was clipped by 0 bases and J by 1 base; unmatched bases: 3. The CDR3: CASSLAGDRGSNQPQHF. CDR3 coding DNA: TGTGCCAGCAGCTTAGCGGGGGACAGGGGAAGCAATCAGCCCCAGCATTTT.

The rearrangement uses TRBV30 and TRBJ1-3; D gene ambiguous. V was trimmed by 7 bases and J by 1 base, leaving 8 bases between them. The CDR3 consists of 12 residues. Germline CDR1 and CDR2: GTSNPN and SVGIG (reference sequence). The CDR3 sequence is CASLVSGNTIYF. The CDR3 bases are TGTGCCTCCTTAGTTTCTGGAAACACCATATATTTT.

CDR3 coding DNA: TGCGCCAGCAGCTTGGCTGCCGGCTCTGGAAACACCATATATTTT. This gives the protein CASSLAAGSGNTIYF. The chain employs TRBV5-1 and TRBJ1-3; unclear D gene. With 0 bases removed from V and 0 bases from J, the gap between germline ends came to 7 bases. The CDR3 loop spans 15 amino acids. Germline CDR1 and CDR2: SGHRS and YFSETQ.

The V gene is TRBV19, the J gene TRBJ1-2; D is perhaps TRBD1 (6 bases). Germline CDR1 and CDR2: LNHDA and SQIVND (reference sequence). With 5 bases removed from V and 0 bases from J, the gap between germline ends came to 16 bases. The length of the CDR3 is 16 residues. CDR3 nucleotides: TGTGCCAGTAGTCCGGTTACAGGGATTGCTAACTATGGCTACACCTTC. Translated: CASSPVTGIANYGYTF. Together with reference TRBV19 and TRBJ1-2, the CDR3 gives the full variable domain: DGGITQSPKYLFRKEGQNVTLSCEQNLNHDAMYWYRQDPGQGLRLIYYSQIVNDFQKGDIAEGYSVSREKKESFPLTVTSAQKNPTAFYLCASSPVTGIANYGYTFGSGTRLTVV.

The CDR3 loop reads CASTDRQDRPYEQYF. DNA of the CDR3: TGTGCCAGCACCGACCGACAGGACCGACCCTACGAGCAGTACTTC. This chain connects TRBV5-4 to TRBJ2-7; weak D call: TRBD1 (6 bases). The CDR3 spans 15 residues. Trimming took off 6 bases at V and 2 bases at J, with 18 bases between the two ends. Per the germline V gene, CDR1 is SGHNT and CDR2 is YYREEE (reference sequence).

This clone was seen once. The rearrangement links TRBV6-1 to TRBJ2-7; a weak D match, TRBD2 (7 bases). CDR3 length: 16 amino acids. V gave up 0 bases and J gave up 2 bases, with 14 bases separating them. Germline V lookup: CDR1 MNHNS, CDR2 SASEGT. For the CDR3, the DNA is TGTGCCAGCAGTGAAGCGGGGCAAGGGGGGGCCTACGAGCAGTACTTC. It encodes CASSEAGQGGAYEQYF.

This clone occurred a few times. J is TRBJ1-3 and V is TRBV7-2; TRBD1 agrees at 7 bases. The CDR3 loop spans 15 amino acids. The V and J ends lost 3 bases and 2 bases, in that order; junction bases with no gene match: 4. The germline V gene has CDR1 SGHTA and CDR2 FQGNSA. The CDR3 DNA reads TGTGCCAGCAGCTTGGACAGGTTAACTGGAAACACCATATATTTT. Encoded protein: CASSLDRLTGNTIYF. Variable domain in full (rest from reference TRBV7-2 and TRBJ1-3): GAGVSQSPSNKVTEKGKDVELRCDPISGHTALYWYRQSLGQGLEFLIYFQGNSAPDKSGLPSDRFSAERTGGSVSTLTIQRTQQEDSAVYLCASSLDRLTGNTIYFGEGSWLTVV.

This chain links TRBV7-9 with TRBJ2-7; 9 bases line up with TRBD1. The CDR3 runs 16 residues. The V gene's germline CDR1 is SEHNR and CDR2 FQNEAQ (reference sequence). After removal of 4 bases from V and 0 bases from J, the junction contained 7 bases not matched to a gene. The CDR3 spells CASSYRDRESSYEQYF. CDR3 sequence (DNA): TGTGCCAGCAGCTACCGGGACAGGGAGAGCTCCTACGAGCAGTACTTC. Full variable domain (missing parts from reference TRBV7-9 and TRBJ2-7): DTGVSQNPRHKITKRGQNVTFRCDPISEHNRLYWYRQTLGQGPEFLTYFQNEAQLEKSRLLSDRFSAERPKGSFSTLEIQRTEQGDSAMYLCASSYRDRESSYEQYFGPGTRLTVT.

V gene TRBV6-1 combines with J gene TRBJ2-1, with D perhaps TRBD2 (5 bases). Per germline, CDR1 MNHNS and CDR2 SASEGT. The CDR3 runs to 15 residues. Trimming cost V 6 bases and J 4 bases, with 16 bases left between them. DNA for the CDR3: TGTGCCAGCAGGGAAAAAGAGGAGGCTTACAATGAGCAGTTCTTC. Translation gives CASREKEEAYNEQFF.

The chain couples TRBV28 to TRBJ2-3; 7 bases fit TRBD1. The CDR3 runs 14 residues. Germline values: CDR1 MDHEN, CDR2 SYDVKM. The junction had 5 bases not matched to a gene; V was cut back by 6 bases and J by 2 bases. CDR3 sequence (DNA): TGTGCCAGCAGCCCAGGGACAGCCACAGATACGCAGTATTTT. As protein: CASSPGTATDTQYF.

This chain uses TRBV6-4 with TRBJ2-7, with D perhaps matching TRBD2 (6 bases). V was trimmed by 3 bases and J by 4 bases, leaving 13 bases between them. The CDR3 sequence is 14 residues long. Germline loops: CDR1 MRHNA, CDR2 SNTAGT. Here the CDR3 DNA reads TGTGCCAGCAGTGAGTGGTATGGAGGGTACGAGCAGTACTTC. Protein product: CASSEWYGGYEQYF.

The chain is built from TRBV6-5 and TRBJ1-2, with D possibly being TRBD1 (5 bases). The germline V and J ends were trimmed by 3 bases and 1 base, with 9 bases remaining between them. The CDR3 is 14 amino acids. The germline V gene encodes CDR1 MNHEY and CDR2 SVGAGI. The CDR3 spells CASSYKTVNYGYTF. In DNA form, the CDR3 reads TGTGCCAGCAGTTATAAGACAGTTAACTATGGCTACACCTTC.